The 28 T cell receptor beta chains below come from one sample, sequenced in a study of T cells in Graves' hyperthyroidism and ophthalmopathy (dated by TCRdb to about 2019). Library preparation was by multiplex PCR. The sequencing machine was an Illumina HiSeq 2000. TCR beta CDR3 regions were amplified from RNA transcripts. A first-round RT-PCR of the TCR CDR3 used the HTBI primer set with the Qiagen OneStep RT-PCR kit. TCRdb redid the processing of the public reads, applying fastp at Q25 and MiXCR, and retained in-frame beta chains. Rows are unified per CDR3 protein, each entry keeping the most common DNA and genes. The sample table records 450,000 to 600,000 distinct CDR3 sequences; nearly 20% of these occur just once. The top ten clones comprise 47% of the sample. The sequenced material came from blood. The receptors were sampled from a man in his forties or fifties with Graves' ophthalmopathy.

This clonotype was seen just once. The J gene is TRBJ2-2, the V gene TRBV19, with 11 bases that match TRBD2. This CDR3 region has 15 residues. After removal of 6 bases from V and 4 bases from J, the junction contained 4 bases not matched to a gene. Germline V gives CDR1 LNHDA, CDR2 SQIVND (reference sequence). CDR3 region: CASRTSGGGTGELFF. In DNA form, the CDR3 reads TGTGCCAGTAGAACTAGCGGGGGCGGCACCGGGGAGCTGTTTTTT.

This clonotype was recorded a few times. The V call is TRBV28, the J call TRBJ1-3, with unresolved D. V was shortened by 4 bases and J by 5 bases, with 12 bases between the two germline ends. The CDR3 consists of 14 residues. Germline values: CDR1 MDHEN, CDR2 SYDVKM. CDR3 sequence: CASSWQVSRNTIYF. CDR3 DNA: TGTGCCAGCAGTTGGCAGGTTTCCCGAAACACCATATATTTT.

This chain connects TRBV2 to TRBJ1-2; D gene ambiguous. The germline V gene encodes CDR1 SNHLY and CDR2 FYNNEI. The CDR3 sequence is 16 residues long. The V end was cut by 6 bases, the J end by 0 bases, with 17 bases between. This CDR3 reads CASRADSELANYGYTF. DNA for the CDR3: TGTGCCAGCAGGGCAGACTCCGAGTTAGCTAACTATGGCTACACCTTC.

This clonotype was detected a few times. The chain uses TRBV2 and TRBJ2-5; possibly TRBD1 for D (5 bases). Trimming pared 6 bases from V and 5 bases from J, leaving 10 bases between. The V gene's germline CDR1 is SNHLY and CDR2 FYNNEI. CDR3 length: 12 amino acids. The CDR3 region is CASRGLIETQYF. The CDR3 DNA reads TGTGCCAGCAGGGGGCTAATTGAGACCCAGTACTTC.

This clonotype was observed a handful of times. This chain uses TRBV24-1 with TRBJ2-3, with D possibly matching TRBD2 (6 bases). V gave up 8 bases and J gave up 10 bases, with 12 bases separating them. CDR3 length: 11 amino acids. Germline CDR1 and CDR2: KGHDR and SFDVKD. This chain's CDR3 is CATIGRSAQYF. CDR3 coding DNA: TGTGCCACCATAGGGAGGAGTGCGCAGTATTTT.

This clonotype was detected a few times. CDR3 loop: CASSLPGQGARDTQYF. The CDR3, as DNA: TGTGCCAGCAGCTTACCGGGACAGGGGGCAAGAGATACGCAGTATTTT. The chain couples TRBV5-4 to TRBJ2-3; TRBD1 matches at 12 bases. V shed 2 bases, J shed 5 bases, and the junction held 6 bases outside the gene matches. The V gene's germline CDR1 is SGHNT and CDR2 YYREEE (reference sequence). This CDR3 comprises 16 residues.

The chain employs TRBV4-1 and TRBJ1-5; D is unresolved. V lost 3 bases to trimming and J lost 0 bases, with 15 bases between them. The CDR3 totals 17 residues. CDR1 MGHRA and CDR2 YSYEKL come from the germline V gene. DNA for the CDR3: TGCGCCAGCAGCCACCCCCCGGGGAGTACTAGCAATCAGCCCCAGCATTTT. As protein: CASSHPPGSTSNQPQHF.

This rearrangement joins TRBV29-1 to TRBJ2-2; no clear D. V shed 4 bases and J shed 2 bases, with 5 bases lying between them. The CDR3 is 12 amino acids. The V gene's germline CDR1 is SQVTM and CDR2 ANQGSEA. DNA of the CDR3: TGCAGCGTTGCTCCAAACACCGGGGAGCTGTTTTTT. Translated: CSVAPNTGELFF.

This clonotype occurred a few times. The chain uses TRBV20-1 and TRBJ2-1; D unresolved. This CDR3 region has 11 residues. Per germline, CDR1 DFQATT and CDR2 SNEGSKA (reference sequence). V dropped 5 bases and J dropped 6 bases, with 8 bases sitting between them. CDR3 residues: CSAYGLNEQFF. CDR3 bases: TGCAGTGCTTATGGCCTCAATGAGCAGTTCTTC.

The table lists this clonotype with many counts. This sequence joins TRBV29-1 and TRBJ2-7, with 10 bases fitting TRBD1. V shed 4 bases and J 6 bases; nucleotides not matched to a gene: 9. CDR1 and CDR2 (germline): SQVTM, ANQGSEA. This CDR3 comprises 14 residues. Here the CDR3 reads CSVGAGTGEGEQYF. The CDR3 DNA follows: TGCAGCGTTGGGGCCGGGACAGGGGAGGGCGAGCAGTACTTC.

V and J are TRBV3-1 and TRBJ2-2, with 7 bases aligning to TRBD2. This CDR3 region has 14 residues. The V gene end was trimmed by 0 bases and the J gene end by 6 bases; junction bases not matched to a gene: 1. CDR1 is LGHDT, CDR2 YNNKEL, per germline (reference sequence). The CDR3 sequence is CASSQDGGAGELFF. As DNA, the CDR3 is TGTGCCAGCAGCCAAGATGGGGGGGCCGGGGAGCTGTTTTTT. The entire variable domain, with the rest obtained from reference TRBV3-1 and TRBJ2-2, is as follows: DTAVSQTPKYLVTQMGNDKSIKCEQNLGHDTMYWYKQDSKKFLKIMFSYNNKELIINETVPNRFSPKSPDKAHLNLHINSLELGDSAVYFCASSQDGGAGELFFGEGSRLTVL.

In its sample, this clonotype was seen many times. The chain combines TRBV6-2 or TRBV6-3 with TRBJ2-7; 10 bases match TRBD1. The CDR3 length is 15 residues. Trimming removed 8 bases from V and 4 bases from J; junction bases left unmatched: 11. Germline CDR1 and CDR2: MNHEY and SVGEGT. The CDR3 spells CASQDGTGAKYEQYF. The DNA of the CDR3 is TGTGCCAGCCAAGACGGGACAGGGGCGAAATACGAGCAGTACTTC.

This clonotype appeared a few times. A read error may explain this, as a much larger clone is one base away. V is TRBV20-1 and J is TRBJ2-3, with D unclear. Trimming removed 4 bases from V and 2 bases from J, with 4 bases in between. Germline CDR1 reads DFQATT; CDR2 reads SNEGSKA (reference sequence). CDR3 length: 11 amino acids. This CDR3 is CSATVTDTQYF. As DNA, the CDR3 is TGCAGTGCTACGGTCACAGATACGCAGTATTTT.

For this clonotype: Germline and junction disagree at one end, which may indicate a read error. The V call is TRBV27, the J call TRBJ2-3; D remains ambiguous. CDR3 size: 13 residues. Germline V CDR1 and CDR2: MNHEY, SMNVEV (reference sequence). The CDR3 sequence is CASSLYREDTRYF. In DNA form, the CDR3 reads TGTGCCAGCAGTTTATATAGGGAAGATACGCGGTATTTT.

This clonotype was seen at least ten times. CDR3 nucleotide sequence: TGTGCCAGCAGCTTGGACAGGGGCCGGGAGACCCAGTACTTC. It codes for CASSLDRGRETQYF. The chain is built from TRBV7-2 and TRBJ2-5; TRBD1 matches 9 bases. The germline gives CDR1 SGHTA, CDR2 FQGNSA. V trimming: 3 bases; J trimming: 5 bases; junction bases outside the gene matches: 4. The CDR3 length is 14 residues.

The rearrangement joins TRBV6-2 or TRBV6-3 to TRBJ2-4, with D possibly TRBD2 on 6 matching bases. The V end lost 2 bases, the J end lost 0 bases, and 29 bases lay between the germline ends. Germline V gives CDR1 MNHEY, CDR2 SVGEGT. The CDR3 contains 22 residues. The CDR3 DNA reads TGTGCCAGCAGTTACGCCACCTATCGGCCAGGCCCGGGGGAAATAGCCAAAAACATTCAGTACTTC. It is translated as CASSYATYRPGPGEIAKNIQYF.

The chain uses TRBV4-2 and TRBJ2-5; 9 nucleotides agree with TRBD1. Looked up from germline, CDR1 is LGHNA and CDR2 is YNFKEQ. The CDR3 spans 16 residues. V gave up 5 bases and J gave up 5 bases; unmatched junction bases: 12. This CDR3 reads CASSSPGQGMGETQYF. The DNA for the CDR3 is TGTGCCAGCAGCTCCCCTGGACAGGGGATGGGGGAGACCCAGTACTTC.

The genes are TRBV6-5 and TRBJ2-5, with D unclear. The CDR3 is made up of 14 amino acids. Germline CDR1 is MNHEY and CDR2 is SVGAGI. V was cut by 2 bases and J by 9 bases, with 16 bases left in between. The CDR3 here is CASSYEMRGAAQYF. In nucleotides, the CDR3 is TGTGCCAGCAGTTACGAAATGCGAGGCGCGGCCCAGTACTTC.

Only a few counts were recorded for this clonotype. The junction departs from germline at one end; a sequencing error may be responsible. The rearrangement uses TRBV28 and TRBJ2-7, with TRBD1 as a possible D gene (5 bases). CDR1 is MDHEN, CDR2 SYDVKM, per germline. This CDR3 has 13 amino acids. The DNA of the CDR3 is TGTGCCAGCAGCTTAGGGGTCCCCTACAAGCAGTACTTC. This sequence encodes CASSLGVPYKQYF.

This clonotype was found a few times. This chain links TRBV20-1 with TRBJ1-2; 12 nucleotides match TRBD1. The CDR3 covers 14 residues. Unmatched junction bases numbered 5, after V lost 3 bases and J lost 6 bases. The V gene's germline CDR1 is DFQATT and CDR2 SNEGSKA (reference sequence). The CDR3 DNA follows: TGCAGTGCTAGGGGGACAGGGGGCTTCGATGGCTACACCTTC. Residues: CSARGTGGFDGYTF.

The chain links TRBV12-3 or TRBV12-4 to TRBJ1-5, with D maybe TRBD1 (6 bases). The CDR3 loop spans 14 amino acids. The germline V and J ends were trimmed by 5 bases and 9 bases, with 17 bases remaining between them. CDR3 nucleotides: TGTGCCAGCAGTCCCTCTAGGGGGAGGCCGCCCCAGCATTTT. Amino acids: CASSPSRGRPPQHF.

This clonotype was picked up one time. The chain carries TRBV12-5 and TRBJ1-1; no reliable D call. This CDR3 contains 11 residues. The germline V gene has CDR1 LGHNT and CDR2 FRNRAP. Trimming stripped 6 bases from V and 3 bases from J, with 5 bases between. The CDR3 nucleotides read TGTGCTAGTGGGAAGCACACTGAAGCTTTCTTT. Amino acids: CASGKHTEAFF.

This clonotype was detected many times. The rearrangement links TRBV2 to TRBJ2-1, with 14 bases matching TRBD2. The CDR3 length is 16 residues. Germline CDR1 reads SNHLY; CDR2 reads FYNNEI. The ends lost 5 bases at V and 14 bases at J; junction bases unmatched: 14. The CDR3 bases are TGTGCCAGCAGTAAATTAGCGGGACTAGCGGGAGTTGATGAGTTCTTC. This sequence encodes CASSKLAGLAGVDEFF.

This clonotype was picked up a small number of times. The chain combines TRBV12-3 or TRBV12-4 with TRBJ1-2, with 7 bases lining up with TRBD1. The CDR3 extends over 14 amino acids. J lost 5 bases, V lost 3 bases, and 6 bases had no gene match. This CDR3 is CASSLSDRVYGYTF. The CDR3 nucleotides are TGTGCCAGCAGTTTGTCCGACAGGGTATATGGCTACACCTTC.

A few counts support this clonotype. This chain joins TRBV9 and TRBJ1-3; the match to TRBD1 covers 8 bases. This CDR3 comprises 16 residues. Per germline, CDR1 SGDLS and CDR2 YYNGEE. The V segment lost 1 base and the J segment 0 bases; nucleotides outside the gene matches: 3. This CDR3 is CASSVTTGDSGNTIYF. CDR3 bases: TGTGCCAGCAGCGTAACGACAGGGGACTCTGGAAACACCATATATTTT.

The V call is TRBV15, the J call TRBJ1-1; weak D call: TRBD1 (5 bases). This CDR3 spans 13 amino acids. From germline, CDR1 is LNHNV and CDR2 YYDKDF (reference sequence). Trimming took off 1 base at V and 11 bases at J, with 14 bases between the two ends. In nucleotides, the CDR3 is TGTGCCACCAGCAGAGTCGCAGGGTTTGATGCTTTCTTT. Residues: CATSRVAGFDAFF.

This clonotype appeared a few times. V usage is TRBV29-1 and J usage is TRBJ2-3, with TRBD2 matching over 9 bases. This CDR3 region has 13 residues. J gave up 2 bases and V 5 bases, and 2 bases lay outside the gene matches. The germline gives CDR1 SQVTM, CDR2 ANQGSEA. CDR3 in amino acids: CSVRLAVTDTQYF. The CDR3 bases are TGCAGCGTTCGACTAGCGGTCACAGATACGCAGTATTTT.

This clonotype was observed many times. The DNA for the CDR3 is TGTGCCATCAAACAACAGGTTCAAGAGACCCAGTACTTC. Translation: CAIKQQVQETQYF. The rearrangement uses TRBV10-3 and TRBJ2-5; D may be TRBD1 (5 bases). There are 13 residues in the CDR3. The V end lost 7 bases, the J end lost 2 bases, and 11 bases lay between the germline ends. CDR1 is ENHRY and CDR2 is SYGVKD in the germline V gene.